This T cell receptor (beta chain) was sequenced for a study of beta chain features in type 1 diabetes. Sequenced material consisted of expressed TCRB transcripts (all of the isolated RNA was reverse transcribed). Some clones are missing from TCRdb's copy, which holds only in-frame ones; the method was immunoSEQ multiplex PCR. In the table there are under 450,000 clones, approximately 16% of which are singletons. Notes on the study in general: The naive, central memory and Treg TCRB repertoires looked more alike in patients than they did in healthy donors. For patients and controls alike, PCR might favor shorter templates to the same degree.

V gave up 7 bases and J gave up 5 bases; unmatched junction bases: 7. Germline CDR1 and CDR2: MGHDK and SYGVNS. CDR3 length: 14 residues. Only a few counts were recorded for this clone. No antigen is known for it. This receptor was taken from a woman aged 18-30 years in good health. The V gene is TRBV25-1, the J gene TRBJ1-5; 8 bases fit TRBD1. The specimen was naive CD4+ T cells from blood. The CDR3 is CASKGDRPDQPQHF. The CDR3 DNA follows: TGTGCCAGCAAGGGGGACAGGCCAGATCAGCCCCAGCATTTT.